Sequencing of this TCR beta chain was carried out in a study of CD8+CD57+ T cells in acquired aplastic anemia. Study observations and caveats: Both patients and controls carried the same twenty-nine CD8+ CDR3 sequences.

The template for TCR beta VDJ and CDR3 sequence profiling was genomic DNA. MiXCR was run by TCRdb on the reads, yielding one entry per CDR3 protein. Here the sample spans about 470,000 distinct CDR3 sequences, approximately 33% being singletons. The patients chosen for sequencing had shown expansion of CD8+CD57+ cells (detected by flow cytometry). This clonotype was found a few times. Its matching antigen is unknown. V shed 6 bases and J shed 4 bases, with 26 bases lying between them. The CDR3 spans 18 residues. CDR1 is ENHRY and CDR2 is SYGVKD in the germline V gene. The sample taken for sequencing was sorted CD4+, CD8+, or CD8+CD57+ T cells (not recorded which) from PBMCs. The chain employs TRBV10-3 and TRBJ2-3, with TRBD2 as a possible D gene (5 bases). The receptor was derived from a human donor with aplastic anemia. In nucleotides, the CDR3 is TGTGCCATCAGGGACTCACCCGTAGGGCAGAAAGGACCAGATACGCAGTATTTT. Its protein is CAIRDSPVGQKGPDTQYF.